Sequencing of this TCR beta chain was carried out in a study of blood T cell repertoires in COVID-19. Study as a whole: Researchers got acute and convalescent COVID-19 samples from the United States, Italy and Spain.

The ends lost 5 bases at V and 12 bases at J; junction bases unmatched: 22. CDR3 length: 17 amino acids. Germline assignment: CDR1 MDHEN and CDR2 SYDVKM. The protocol was immunoSEQ multiplex PCR, while the TCRdb copy is restricted to in-frame clones and leaves out a portion. The sample consists of 60,000 to 90,000 clones, roughly 85% of them appearing once. This TCR derives from a woman of 80 years or more with active or convalescent COVID-19. The specimen was peripheral blood. The V and J genes are TRBV28 and TRBJ2-1, with 7 bases aligning to TRBD2. This chain's CDR3 is CASSPPGGGQPPWGQFF. The DNA of the CDR3 is TGTGCCAGCAGTCCACCGGGAGGAGGGCAGCCACCCTGGGGGCAGTTCTTC.